The clone carrying this TCR beta chain was seen only a few times. Its antigen is as yet unknown. Looked up from germline, CDR1 is SQVTM and CDR2 is ANQGSEA. This CDR3 has 13 amino acids. V was cut by 7 bases and J by 3 bases, with 14 bases left in between. The second PCR ran roughly 6 to 11 cycles with a sample-barcoded 5' primer and J-beta primers. All samples gave at least 2.5 million CDR3-containing paired-end reads. One entry per CDR3 protein, called by TCRdb with MiXCR from the 5' RACE reads. The data hold roughly 900,000 distinct CDR3 sequences, with roughly 52% observed a single time. The data originate from a study of blood T cells in healthy people across ages. Study outcomes and limitations: In older individuals, TCR beta diversity per million T cells was lower, falling roughly linearly with age.

The source of this sequence is a man younger than 40 in good health. The sample comprised blood. The chain uses TRBV29-1 and TRBJ2-3; D is uncertain. Written as DNA, the CDR3 is TGCAGCGGTCACAGTCCCAAGACAGATACGCAGTATTTT. This encodes CSGHSPKTDTQYF.